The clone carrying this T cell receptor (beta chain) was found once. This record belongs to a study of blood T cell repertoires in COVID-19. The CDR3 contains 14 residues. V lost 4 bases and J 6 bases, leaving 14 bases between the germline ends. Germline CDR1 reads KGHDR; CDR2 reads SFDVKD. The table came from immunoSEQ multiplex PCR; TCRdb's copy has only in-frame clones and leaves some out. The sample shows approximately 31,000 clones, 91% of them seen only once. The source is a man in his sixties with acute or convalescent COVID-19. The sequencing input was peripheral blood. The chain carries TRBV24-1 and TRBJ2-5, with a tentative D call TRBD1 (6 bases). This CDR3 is CATSDHTGRKTQYF. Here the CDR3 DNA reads TGTGCCACCAGTGACCACACAGGGAGAAAGACCCAGTACTTC.